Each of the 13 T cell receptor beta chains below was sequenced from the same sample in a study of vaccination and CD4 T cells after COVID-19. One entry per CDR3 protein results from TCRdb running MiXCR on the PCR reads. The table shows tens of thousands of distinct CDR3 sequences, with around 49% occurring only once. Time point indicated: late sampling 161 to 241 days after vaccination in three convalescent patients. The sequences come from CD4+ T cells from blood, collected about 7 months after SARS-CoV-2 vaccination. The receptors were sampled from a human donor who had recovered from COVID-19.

The CDR3 sequence is CASSHLADTQYF. For the CDR3, the DNA is TGTGCCAGCAGCCACCTAGCAGATACGCAGTATTTT. The V call is TRBV28, the J call TRBJ2-3, with unresolved D. The CDR3 sequence is 12 residues long. The V end was cut by 6 bases, the J end by 4 bases, with 8 bases between. Germline V gives CDR1 MDHEN, CDR2 SYDVKM.

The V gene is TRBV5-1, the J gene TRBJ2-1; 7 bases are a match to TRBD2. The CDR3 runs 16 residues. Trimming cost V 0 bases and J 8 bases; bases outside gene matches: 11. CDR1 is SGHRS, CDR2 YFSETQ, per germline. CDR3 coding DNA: TGCGCCAGCAGCTTGGTTGGCGGACTAGTATTCGATGAGCAGTTCTTC. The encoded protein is CASSLVGGLVFDEQFF.

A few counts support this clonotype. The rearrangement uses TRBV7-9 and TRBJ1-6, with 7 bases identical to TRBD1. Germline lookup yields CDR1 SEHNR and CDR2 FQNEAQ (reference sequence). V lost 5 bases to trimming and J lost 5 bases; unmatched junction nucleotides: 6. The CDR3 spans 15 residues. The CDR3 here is CASSTQGIDNSPLHF. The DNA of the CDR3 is TGTGCCAGCAGCACACAGGGGATTGATAATTCACCCCTCCACTTT.

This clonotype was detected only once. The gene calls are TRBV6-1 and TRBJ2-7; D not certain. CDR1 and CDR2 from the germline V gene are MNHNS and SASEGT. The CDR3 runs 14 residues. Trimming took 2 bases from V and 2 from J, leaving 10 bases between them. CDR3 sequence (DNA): TGTGCCAGCAGTGAATCAGGCAGGACCTACGAGCAGTACTTC. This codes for CASSESGRTYEQYF.

CDR3 sequence (DNA): TGTGCCAGTAGTATAGCCTGGCCACCGAACACTGAAGCTTTCTTT. Its protein is CASSIAWPPNTEAFF. V is TRBV19 and J is TRBJ1-1, with D unclear. V was pared by 1 base and J by 1 base, with 10 bases between. The CDR3 length is 15 residues. The germline V gene has CDR1 LNHDA and CDR2 SQIVND (reference sequence). Complete variable domain (other parts from reference TRBV19 and TRBJ1-1): DGGITQSPKYLFRKEGQNVTLSCEQNLNHDAMYWYRQDPGQGLRLIYYSQIVNDFQKGDIAEGYSVSREKKESFPLTVTSAQKNPTAFYLCASSIAWPPNTEAFFGQGTRLTVV.

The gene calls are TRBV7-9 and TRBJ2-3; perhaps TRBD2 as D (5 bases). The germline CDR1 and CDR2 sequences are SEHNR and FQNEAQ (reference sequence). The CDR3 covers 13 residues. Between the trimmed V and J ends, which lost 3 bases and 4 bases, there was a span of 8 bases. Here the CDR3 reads CASSFMGADTQYF. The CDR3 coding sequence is TGTGCCAGCAGCTTCATGGGAGCAGATACGCAGTATTTT. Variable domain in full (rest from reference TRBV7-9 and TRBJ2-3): DTGVSQNPRHKITKRGQNVTFRCDPISEHNRLYWYRQTLGQGPEFLTYFQNEAQLEKSRLLSDRFSAERPKGSFSTLEIQRTEQGDSAMYLCASSFMGADTQYFGPGTRLTVL.

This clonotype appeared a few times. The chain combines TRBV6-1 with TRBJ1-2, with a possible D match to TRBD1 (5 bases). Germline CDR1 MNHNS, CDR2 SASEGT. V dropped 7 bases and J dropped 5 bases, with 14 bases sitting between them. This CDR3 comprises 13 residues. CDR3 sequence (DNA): TGTGCCAGCATCCCCAGGGAGGGTTATGGCTACACCTTC. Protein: CASIPREGYGYTF.

CDR3 sequence reads: CASSSLQGDSEKLFF. The CDR3 DNA reads TGTGCCAGCAGTTCATTACAGGGGGACAGTGAAAAACTGTTTTTT. The V and J genes are TRBV28 and TRBJ1-4, with 8 bases lining up with TRBD1. This CDR3 comprises 15 residues. V was pared by 4 bases and J by 7 bases, with 8 bases of the junction left unmatched. CDR1 and CDR2 from the germline V gene are MDHEN and SYDVKM.

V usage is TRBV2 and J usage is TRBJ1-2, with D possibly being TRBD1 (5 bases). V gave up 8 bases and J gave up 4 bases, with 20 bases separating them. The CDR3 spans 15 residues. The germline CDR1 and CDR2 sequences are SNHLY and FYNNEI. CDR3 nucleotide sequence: TGTGCCAGCTACCATCCGCTCAGGGCGGGCTATGGCTACACCTTC. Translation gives CASYHPLRAGYGYTF.

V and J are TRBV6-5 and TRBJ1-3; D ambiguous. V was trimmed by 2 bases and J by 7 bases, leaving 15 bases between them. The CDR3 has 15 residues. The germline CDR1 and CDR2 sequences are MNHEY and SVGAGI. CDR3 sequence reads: CASSYAPRRANTIYF. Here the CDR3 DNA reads TGTGCCAGCAGTTACGCTCCTCGGCGCGCGAACACCATATATTTT.

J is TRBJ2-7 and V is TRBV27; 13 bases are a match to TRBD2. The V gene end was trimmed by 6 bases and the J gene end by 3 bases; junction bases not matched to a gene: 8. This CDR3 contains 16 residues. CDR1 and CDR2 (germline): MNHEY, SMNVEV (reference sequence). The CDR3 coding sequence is TGTGCCAGCAGCCCTAGCCGACTAGCGGGGGGCTACGAGCAGTACTTC. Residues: CASSPSRLAGGYEQYF.

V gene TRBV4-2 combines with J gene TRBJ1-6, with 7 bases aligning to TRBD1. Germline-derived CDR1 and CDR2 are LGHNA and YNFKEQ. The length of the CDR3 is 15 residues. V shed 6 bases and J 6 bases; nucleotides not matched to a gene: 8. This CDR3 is CASREEGTANSPLHF. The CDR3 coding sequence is TGTGCCAGCAGGGAAGAAGGGACAGCTAATTCACCCCTCCACTTT.

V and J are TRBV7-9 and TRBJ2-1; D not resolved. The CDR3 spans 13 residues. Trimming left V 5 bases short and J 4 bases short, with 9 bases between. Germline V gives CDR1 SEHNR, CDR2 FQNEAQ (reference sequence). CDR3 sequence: CASSLGLYNEQFF. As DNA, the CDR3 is TGTGCCAGCAGCCTAGGGCTGTACAATGAGCAGTTCTTC.